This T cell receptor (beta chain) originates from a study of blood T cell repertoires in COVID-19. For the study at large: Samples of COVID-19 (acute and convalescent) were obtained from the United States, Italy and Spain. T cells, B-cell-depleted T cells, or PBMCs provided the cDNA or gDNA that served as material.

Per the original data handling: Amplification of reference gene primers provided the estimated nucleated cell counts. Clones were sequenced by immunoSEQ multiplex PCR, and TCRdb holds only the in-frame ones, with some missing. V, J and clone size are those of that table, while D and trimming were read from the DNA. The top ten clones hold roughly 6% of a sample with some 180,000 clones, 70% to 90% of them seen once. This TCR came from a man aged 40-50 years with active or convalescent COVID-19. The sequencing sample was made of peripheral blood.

The CDR3 DNA reads TGCGCCAGCAGCTTCGACGGAGGCAATCAGCCCCAGCATTTT. Protein sequence: CASSFDGGNQPQHF. V is TRBV5-1 and J is TRBJ1-5; no reliable D call. CDR1 is SGHRS, CDR2 YFSETQ, per germline. The CDR3 extends over 14 amino acids. Trimming shortened V by 2 bases and J by 2 bases, and 8 bases separated the two germline ends.